What follows describes a single T cell receptor beta chain. The clone's antigen remains unknown. Base qualities were left out, and no much larger clone turns up one base away. CDR1 SGDLS and CDR2 YYNGEE are derived from the germline V gene. The cysteine opens and the phenylalanine closes a CDR3 of 18 amino acids. Left in the record is the CDR3 DNA by itself, 54 bases read in frame from the first base. V lost 2 bases and J lost 8 bases, and the count of bases not matched to a germline gene is 15. TCRbeta CDR3 regions were amplified from genomic DNA by means of the immunoSEQ Assay, a bias-controlled multiplex PCR. Per the source publication's procedure: The number of nucleated cells in each sample was estimated by amplification of reference gene primers within the assay. To quantify the absolute abundance of each unique TCRbeta CDR3 rearrangement, sequence reads were collapsed and filtered. For each sample, productive Simpson clonality was calculated as the square root of Simpson's diversity index over productive rearrangements. Drawn from immuneACCESS, this table holds only the in-frame rearrangements with V and J called that TCRdb kept. Clones are partly lost; checked studies trace under half to an unresolved V gene and leave the rest unexplained. D and trimming were read from the DNA, whereas the V and J calls and clone size are those reported in that table. The sample has tens of thousands of clones on record, 85% of them singletons. The ten largest clones represent more than 14% of the sample.

This record comes from a study of blood T cell repertoires in COVID-19 (TCRdb year 2020). With regard to the full study: Samples from collaborators originated in the United States, Italy and Spain and spanned both the acute and convalescent phases of COVID-19. Subjects who had been exposed to COVID-19, were actively infected with it, or had recovered from it provided the deeply sampled blood TCRbeta repertoires that made up the dataset. A de-identified subject ID, COVID-19 status, age in years and sex were almost always included in the sample metadata. The repertoires were made available in a free public database intended to serve as a resource for research on the immune response to SARS-CoV-2. Samples were obtained from the ongoing ImmuneRACE study (first 160 participants) and from about 1,300 subjects provided by 6 global collaborators. Where available, HLA class I and class II types were taken from metadata supplied by the sample provider and were not determined by assay-based typing. The prospective study material was composed of cDNA or gDNA derived from T cells, B-cell-depleted T cells, or PBMCs.

The collaborating institutions used their own protocols to collect whole blood in K2EDTA tubes. For TCRbeta analysis, collaborators shipped samples as frozen whole blood, isolated PBMCs, or DNA extracted from either of those sample types. Results the study describes overall, beyond this receptor: The amount of clinical and demographic metadata varied by source and participant and was provided uncurated.

Recombination connected TRBV9 to TRBJ2-1, with TRBD2 identical over 11 junction bases. The sequenced sample consisted of peripheral blood. This TCR was sampled from a woman aged 70-85 years with acute or convalescent COVID-19. In nucleotides, the sequence is TGTGCCAGCAGCGTCGCGGCCGGGACTAGCGGTCCTGGATATGAGCAGTTCTTC. The resulting protein is CASSVAAGTSGPGYEQFF.